The present entry profiles one T cell receptor beta chain with its context. Clones were read by immunoSEQ multiplex PCR, and TCRdb kept only the in-frame ones, dropping some. This table holds 60,000 to 75,000 clones, more than 70% found once. The record originates from a study of control samples from healthy donors and cancer patients. The CDR3 contains 12 residues. Germline V gene lookup returns CDR1 SEHNR and CDR2 FQNEAQ (reference sequence). V was clipped by 1 base and J by 8 bases, with 8 bases between them. Sequenced: PBMCs. The chain couples TRBV7-9 to TRBJ1-2; D unclear. The receptor's source is a man in his 60s with colorectal cancer. The DNA for the CDR3 is TGTGCCAGCAGCTTAGAGGAAGGAGGCTACACCTTC. Protein product: CASSLEEGGYTF.